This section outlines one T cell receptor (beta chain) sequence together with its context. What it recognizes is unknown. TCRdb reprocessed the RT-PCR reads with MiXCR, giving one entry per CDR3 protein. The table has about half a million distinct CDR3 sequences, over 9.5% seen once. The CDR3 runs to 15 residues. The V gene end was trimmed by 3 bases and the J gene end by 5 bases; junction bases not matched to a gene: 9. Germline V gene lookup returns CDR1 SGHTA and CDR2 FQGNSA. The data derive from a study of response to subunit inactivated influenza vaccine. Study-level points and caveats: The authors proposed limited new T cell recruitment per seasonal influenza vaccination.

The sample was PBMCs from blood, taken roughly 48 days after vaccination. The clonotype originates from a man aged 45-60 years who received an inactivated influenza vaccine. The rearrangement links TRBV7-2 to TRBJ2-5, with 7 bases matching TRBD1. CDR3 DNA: TGTGCCAGCAGCTTGATGACAGGGATAGGGGAGACCCAGTACTTC. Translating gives CASSLMTGIGETQYF.